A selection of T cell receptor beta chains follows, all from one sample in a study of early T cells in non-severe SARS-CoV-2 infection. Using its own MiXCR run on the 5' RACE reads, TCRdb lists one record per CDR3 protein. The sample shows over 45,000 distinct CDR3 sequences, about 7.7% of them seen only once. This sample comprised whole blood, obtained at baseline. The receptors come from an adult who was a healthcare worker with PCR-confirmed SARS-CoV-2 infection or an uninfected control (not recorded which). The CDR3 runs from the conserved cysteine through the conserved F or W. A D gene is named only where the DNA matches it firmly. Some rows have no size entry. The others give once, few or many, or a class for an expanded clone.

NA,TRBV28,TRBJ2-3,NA,TGTGCCAGTAGATACACAGATACGCAGTATTTT,CASRYTDTQYF
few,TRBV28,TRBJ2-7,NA,TGTGCCAGCAGTTACGTCAGGACCTACGAGCAGTACTTC,CASSYVRTYEQYF
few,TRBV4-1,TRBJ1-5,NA,TGCGCCAGCAGCCAAAAACCCTATTCAGGGATTAGCAATCAGCCCCAGCATTTT,CASSQKPYSGISNQPQHF
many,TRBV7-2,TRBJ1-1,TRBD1,TGTGCCAGCAGCTGGACAGGGAAATTCACTGAAGCTTTCTTT,CASSWTGKFTEAFF
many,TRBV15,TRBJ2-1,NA,TGTGCCACCAGCGATGACAGGCTCCACTCCTACAATGAGCAGTTCTTC,CATSDDRLHSYNEQFF
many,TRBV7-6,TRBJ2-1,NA,TGTGCCAGCAGCCCTACCCGGGGTTTGGACACCAATGAGCAGTTCTTC,CASSPTRGLDTNEQFF
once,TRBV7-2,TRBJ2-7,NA,TGTGCCAGCAGCTCTGGCCTCGGAGGGGACCCCTCCTACGAGCAGTACTTC,CASSSGLGGDPSYEQYF
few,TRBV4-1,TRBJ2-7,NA,TGCGCCAGCAGCCGGACGGGTGTCTACGAGCAGTACTTC,CASSRTGVYEQYF
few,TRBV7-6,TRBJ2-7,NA,TGTGCCAGCAGCTTAGGGGGGGCGAACGAGCAGTACTTC,CASSLGGANEQYF
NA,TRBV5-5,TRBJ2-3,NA,TGTGCCAGCAGCTTGCCCCGGACTCGCAGCCCCACAGATACGCAGTATTTT,CASSLPRTRSPTDTQYF
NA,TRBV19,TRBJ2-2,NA,TGTGCCAGTAGTATCTTGGGGCAAGAAACCGGGGAGCTGTTTTTT,CASSILGQETGELFF
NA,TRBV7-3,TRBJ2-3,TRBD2,TGTGCCAGCAGCTACGGGACTAGCGGGACAGATACGCAGTATTTT,CASSYGTSGTDTQYF
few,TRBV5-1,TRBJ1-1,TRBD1,TGCGCCAGCAGCCCCAGAAAAGGGACAGCCGGCTTGGCTTTCTTT,CASSPRKGTAGLAFF
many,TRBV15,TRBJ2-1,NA,TGTGCCACCAGCAGGATTAGGGACAATGAGCAGTTCTTC,CATSRIRDNEQFF
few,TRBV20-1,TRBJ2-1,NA,TGCAGTGCTAGAGATGTTTATGAGCAGTTCTTC,CSARDVYEQFF
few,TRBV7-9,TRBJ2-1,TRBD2,TGTGCCAGCAGCCTCTCCTTGAAGCGGGAGGGGACCTACAATGAGCAGTTCTTC,CASSLSLKREGTYNEQFF
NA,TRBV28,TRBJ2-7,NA,TGTGCCAGCAGTTCCTCACACTCAACGGGACCCATAGAGCAGTACTTC,CASSSSHSTGPIEQYF
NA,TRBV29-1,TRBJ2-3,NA,TGCAGCGTTCGTTCGGGCCTGACAGATACGCAGTATTTT,CSVRSGLTDTQYF
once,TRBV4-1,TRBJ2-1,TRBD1,TGCGCCAGCAGCCGGGACAGGGTGAACCATGAGCAGTTCTTC,CASSRDRVNHEQFF
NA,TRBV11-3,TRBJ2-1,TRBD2,TGTGCCAGCAGCCAGCGAGCGGGATTAGAGTATGAGCAGTTCTTC,CASSQRAGLEYEQFF
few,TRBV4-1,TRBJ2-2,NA,TGCGCCAGCAGCCCTCTGGGCCCCGGGGAGCTGTTTTTT,CASSPLGPGELFF
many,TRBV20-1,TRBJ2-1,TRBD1,TGCAGTGTCAGGCCAGGGGGTAGCGAGCAGTTCTTC,CSVRPGGSEQFF
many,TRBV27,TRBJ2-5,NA,TGTGCCAGCAGTAAAAGGACTGCGCTTCAAGAGACCCAGTACTTC,CASSKRTALQETQYF
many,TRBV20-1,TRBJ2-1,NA,TGCAGTGCTAGAGATATCTGGGAGAATGAGCAGTTCTTC,CSARDIWENEQFF
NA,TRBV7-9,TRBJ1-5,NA,TGTGCCAGCAGCTTAGGGGACGGGAGGGCCAATCAGCCCCAGCATTTT,CASSLGDGRANQPQHF
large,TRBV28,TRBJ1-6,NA,TGTGCCAGCAGTTTAATGGGGGCTGATAATTCACCCCTCCACTTT,CASSLMGADNSPLHF
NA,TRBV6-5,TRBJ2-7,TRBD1,TGTGCCACCTTTACAGGGGTCGAGCAGTACTTC,CATFTGVEQYF
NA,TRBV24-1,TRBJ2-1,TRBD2,TGTGCCACCAGTGATTTGTCCGCTAGCGGGAGAAATGAGCAGTTCTTC,CATSDLSASGRNEQFF
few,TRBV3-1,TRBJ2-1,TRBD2,TGTGCCAGCAGCCCGAGGTTGCTAGCGGGACCACGGAGCTCCTACAATGAGCAGTTCTTC,CASSPRLLAGPRSSYNEQFF
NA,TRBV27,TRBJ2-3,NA,TGTGCCAGCAGGGATGAAAGGGGTACCGCGGTGGCGGATACGCAGTATTTT,CASRDERGTAVADTQYF
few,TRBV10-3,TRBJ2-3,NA,TGTGCCATCAGTGAGTCGCAAGCCTTCGCAGATACGCAGTATTTT,CAISESQAFADTQYF
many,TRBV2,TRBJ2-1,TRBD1,TGTGCCAGCAGTCCCCCCGGGACAGCTACCTACAATGAGCAGTTCTTC,CASSPPGTATYNEQFF
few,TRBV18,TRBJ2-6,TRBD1,TGTGCCAGCTCACTGGTGACAGGGGGCGTCACTGGGGCCAACGTCCTGACTTTC,CASSLVTGGVTGANVLTF
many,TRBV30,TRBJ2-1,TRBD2,TGTGCCTGGAGTCGACTAGCGGGAGTAGGTGAGCAGTTCTTC,CAWSRLAGVGEQFF
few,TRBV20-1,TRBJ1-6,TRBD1,TGCAGCGCGGACAGGGGAAATAATTCACCCCTCCACTTT,CSADRGNNSPLHF
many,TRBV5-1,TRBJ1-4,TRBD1,TGCGCCAGCAGCCGTACAGGGGGCAATGTTGAAAAACTGTTTTTT,CASSRTGGNVEKLFF
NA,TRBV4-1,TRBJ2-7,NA,TGCGCCAGCAGCCAAGTAAGGAACGAGCAGTACTTC,CASSQVRNEQYF
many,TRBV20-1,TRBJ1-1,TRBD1,TGCAGTGCTAGTGTCCCGGACAGGGGTGGCACTGAAGCTTTCTTT,CSASVPDRGGTEAFF